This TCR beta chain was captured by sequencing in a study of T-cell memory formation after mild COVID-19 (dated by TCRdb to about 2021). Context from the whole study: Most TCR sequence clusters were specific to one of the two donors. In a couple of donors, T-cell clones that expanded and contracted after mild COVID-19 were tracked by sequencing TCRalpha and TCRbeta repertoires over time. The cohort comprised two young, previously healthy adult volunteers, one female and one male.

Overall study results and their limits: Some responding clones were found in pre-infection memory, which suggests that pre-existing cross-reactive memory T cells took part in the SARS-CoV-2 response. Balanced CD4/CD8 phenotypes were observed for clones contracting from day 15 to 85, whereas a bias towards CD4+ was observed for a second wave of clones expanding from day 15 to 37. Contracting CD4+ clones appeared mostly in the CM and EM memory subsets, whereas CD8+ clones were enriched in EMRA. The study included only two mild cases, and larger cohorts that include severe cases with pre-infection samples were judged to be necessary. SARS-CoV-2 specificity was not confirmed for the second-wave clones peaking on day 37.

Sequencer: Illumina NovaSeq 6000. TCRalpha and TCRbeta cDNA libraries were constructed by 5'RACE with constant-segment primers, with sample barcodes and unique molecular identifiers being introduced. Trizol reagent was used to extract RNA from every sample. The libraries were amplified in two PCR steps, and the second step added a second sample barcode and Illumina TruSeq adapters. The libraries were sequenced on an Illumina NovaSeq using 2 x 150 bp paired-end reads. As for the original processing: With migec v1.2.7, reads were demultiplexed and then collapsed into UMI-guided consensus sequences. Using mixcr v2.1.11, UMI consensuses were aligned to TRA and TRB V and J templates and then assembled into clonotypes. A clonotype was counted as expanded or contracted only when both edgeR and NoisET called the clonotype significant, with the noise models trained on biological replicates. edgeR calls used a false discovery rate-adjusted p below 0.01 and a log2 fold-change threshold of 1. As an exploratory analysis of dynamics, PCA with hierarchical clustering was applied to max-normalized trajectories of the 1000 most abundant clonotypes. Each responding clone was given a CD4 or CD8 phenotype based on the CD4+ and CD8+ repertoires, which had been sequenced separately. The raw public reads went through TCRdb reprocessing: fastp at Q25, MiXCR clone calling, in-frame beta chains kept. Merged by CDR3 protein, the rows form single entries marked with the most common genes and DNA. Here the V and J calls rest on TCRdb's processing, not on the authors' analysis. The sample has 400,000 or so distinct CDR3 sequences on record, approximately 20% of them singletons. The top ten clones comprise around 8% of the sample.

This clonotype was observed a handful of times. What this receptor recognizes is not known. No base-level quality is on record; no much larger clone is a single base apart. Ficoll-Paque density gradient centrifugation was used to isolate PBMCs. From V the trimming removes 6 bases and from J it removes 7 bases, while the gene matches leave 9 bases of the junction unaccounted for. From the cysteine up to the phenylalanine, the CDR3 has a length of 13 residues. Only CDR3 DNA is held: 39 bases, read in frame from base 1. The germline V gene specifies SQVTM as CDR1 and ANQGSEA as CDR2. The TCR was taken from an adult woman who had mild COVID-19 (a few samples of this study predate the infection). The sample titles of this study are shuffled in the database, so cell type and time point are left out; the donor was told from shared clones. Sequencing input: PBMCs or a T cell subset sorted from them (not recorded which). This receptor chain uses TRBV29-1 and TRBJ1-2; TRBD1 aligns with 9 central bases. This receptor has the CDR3 CSVEQGAGRGYTF. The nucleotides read TGCAGCGTGGAACAGGGGGCAGGACGTGGCTACACCTTC.